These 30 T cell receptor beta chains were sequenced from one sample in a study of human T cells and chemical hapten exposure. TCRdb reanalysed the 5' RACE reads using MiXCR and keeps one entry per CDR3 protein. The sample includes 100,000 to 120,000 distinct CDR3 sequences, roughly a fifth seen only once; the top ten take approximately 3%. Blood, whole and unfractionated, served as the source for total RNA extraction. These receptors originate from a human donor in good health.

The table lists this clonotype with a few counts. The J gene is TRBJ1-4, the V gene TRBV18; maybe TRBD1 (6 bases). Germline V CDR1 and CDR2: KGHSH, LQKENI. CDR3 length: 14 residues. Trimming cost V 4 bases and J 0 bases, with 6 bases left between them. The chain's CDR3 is CASSRQATNEKLFF. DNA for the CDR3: TGTGCCAGCTCACGACAGGCAACTAATGAAAAACTGTTTTTT.

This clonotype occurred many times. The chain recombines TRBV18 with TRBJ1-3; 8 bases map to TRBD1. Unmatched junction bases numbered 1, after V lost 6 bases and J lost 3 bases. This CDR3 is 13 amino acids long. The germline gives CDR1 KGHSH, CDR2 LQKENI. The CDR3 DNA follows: TGTGCCAGCTCGGGGACAGGTGGAAACACCATATATTTT. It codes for CASSGTGGNTIYF.

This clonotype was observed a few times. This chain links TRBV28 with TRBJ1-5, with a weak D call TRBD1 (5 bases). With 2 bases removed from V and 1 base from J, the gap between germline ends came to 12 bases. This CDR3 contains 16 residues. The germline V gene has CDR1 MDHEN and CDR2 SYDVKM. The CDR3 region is CASSLRSAGSNQPQHF. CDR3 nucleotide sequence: TGTGCCAGCAGTTTAAGGTCAGCAGGGAGCAATCAGCCCCAGCATTTT.

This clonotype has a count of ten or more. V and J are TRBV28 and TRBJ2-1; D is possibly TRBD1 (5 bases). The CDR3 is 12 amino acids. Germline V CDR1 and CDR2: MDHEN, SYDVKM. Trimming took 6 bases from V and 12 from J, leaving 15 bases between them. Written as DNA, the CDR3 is TGTGCCAGCAGATCCATACAGGTGGGGCAGTTCTTC. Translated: CASRSIQVGQFF.

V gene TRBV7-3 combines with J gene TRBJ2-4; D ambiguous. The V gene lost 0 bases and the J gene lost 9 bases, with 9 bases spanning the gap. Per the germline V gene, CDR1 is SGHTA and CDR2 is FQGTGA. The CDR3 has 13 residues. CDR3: CASSLTRESIQYF. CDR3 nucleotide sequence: TGTGCCAGCAGCTTAACAAGGGAAAGCATTCAGTACTTC.

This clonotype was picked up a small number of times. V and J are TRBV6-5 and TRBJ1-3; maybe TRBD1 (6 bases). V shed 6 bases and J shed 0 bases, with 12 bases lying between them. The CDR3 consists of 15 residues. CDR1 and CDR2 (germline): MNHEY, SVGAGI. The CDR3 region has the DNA TGTGCCAGCAGGCCCGACAGGTACTCTGGAAACACCATATATTTT. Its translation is CASRPDRYSGNTIYF.

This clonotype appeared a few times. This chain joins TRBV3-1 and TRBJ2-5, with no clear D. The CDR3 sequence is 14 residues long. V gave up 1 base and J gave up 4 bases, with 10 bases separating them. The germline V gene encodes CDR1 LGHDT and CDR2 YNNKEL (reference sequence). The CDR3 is CASSQGSLTETQYF. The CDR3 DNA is TGTGCCAGCAGCCAAGGGAGTTTGACAGAGACCCAGTACTTC.

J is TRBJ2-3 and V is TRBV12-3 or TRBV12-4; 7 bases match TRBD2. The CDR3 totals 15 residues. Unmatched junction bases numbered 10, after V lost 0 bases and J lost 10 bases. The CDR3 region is CASSLAGTIGLPQYF. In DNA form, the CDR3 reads TGTGCCAGCAGTTTAGCTGGGACTATTGGCCTCCCGCAGTATTTT.

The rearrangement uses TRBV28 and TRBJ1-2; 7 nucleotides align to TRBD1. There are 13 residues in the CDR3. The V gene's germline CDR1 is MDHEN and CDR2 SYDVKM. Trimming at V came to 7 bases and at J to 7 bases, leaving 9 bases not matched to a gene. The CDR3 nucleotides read TGTGCCAGCACCGGAGACAGGGTTACTGGCTACACCTTC. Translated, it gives CASTGDRVTGYTF.

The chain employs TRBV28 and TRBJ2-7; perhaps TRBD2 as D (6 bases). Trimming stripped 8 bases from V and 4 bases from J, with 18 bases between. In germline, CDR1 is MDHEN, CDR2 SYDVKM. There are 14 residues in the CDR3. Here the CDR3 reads CASQYSSALYEQYF. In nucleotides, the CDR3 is TGTGCCAGCCAGTATTCTAGCGCGTTATACGAGCAGTACTTC.

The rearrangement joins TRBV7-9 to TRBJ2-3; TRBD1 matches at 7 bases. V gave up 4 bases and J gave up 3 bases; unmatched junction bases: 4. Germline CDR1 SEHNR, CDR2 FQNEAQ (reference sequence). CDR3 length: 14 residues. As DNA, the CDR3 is TGTGCCAGCAGCTCTAACAGGGGTACAGATACGCAGTATTTT. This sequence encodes CASSSNRGTDTQYF.

CDR3 sequence (DNA): TGTGCCAGCACCCCGGACAGGGTAGAGACCCAGTACTTC. It is translated as CASTPDRVETQYF. The chain has TRBV28 and TRBJ2-5, with 8 nucleotides matching TRBD1. Germline CDR1 is MDHEN and CDR2 is SYDVKM. The CDR3 has 13 residues. V was pared by 7 bases and J by 4 bases, with 5 bases of the junction left unmatched.

CDR3 sequence reads: CASSHQGQGGSPLHF. In DNA, the CDR3 is TGTGCCAGCAGCCACCAAGGACAGGGCGGCTCACCCCTCCACTTT. This chain joins TRBV4-2 and TRBJ1-6; 8 positions match TRBD1. CDR1 is LGHNA, CDR2 YNFKEQ, per germline. There are 15 residues in the CDR3. V dropped 3 bases and J dropped 10; count of bases not matched to a gene: 8.

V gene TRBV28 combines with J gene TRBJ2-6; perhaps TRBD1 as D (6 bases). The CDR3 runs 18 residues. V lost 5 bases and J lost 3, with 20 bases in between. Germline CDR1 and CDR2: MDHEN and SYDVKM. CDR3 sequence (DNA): TGTGCCAGCAGTCTGCTACAGGGAACTGCGGTTGGGGCCAACGTCCTGACTTTC. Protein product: CASSLLQGTAVGANVLTF.

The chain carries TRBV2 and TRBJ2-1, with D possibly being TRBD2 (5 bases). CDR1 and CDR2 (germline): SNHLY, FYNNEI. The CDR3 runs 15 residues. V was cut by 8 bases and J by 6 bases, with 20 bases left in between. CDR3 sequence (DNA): TGTGCCAGCTCCCGAGGGCGATCCGCTTTCAATGAGCAGTTCTTC. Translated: CASSRGRSAFNEQFF.

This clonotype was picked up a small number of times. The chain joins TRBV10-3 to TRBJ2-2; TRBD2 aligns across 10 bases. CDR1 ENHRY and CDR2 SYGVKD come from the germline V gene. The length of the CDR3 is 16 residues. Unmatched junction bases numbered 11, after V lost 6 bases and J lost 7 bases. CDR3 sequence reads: CAIRDLAGDRGGELFF. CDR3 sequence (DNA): TGTGCCATCAGGGACCTAGCGGGAGATAGAGGCGGGGAGCTGTTTTTT.

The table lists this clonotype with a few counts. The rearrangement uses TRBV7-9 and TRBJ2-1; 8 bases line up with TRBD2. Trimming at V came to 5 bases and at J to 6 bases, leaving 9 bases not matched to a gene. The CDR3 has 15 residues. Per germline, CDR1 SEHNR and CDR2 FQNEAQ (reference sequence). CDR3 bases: TGTGCCAGCAGCCCCAGCGGGAGACGAGGCAATGAGCAGTTCTTC. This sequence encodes CASSPSGRRGNEQFF.

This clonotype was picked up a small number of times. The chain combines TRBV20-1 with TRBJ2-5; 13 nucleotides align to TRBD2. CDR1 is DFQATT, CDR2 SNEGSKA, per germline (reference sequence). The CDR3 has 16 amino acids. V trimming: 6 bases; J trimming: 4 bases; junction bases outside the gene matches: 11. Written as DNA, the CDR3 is TGCAGTGCAGGAGGACTAGCGGGAGTCAGGACAGAGACCCAGTACTTC. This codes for CSAGGLAGVRTETQYF.

CDR3 amino acids: CASRARAPGTEAFF. CDR3 DNA sequence: TGTGCCAGCAGGGCCCGGGCCCCGGGCACTGAAGCTTTCTTT. The chain has TRBV28 and TRBJ1-1; D gene ambiguous. Trimming shortened V by 6 bases and J by 4 bases, and 15 bases separated the two germline ends. Germline V gene lookup returns CDR1 MDHEN and CDR2 SYDVKM. This CDR3 comprises 14 residues.

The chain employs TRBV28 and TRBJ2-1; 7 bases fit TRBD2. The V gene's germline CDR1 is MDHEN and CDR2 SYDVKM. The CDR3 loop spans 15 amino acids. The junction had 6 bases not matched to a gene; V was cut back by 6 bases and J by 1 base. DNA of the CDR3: TGTGCCAGCAGGGGGAGGGCCCGGTCCTACAATGAGCAGTTCTTC. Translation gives CASRGRARSYNEQFF.

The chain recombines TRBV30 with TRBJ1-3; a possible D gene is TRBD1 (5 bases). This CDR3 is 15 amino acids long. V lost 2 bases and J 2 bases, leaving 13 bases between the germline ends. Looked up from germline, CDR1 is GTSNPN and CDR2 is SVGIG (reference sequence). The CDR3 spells CAWSQDSFAGNTIYF. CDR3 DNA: TGTGCCTGGAGTCAAGACAGTTTCGCTGGAAACACCATATATTTT.

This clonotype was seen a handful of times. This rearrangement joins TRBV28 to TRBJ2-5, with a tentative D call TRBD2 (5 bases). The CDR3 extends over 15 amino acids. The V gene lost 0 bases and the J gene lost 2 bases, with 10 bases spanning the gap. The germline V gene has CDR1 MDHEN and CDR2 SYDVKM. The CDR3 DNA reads TGTGCCAGCAGTTTATGGAGGGAACGACAAGAGACCCAGTACTTC. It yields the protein CASSLWRERQETQYF. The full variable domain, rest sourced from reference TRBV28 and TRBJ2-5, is DVKVTQSSRYLVKRTGEKVFLECVQDMDHENMFWYRQDPGLGLRLIYFSYDVKMKEKGDIPEGYSVSREKKERFSLILESASTNQTSMYLCASSLWRERQETQYFGPGTRLLVL.

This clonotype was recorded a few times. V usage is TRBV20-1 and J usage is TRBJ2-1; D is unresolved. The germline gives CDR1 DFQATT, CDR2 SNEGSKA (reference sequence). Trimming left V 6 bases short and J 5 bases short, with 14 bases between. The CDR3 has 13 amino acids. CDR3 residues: CSAPPHLHNEQFF. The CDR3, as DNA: TGCAGTGCCCCGCCTCACCTCCACAATGAGCAGTTCTTC.

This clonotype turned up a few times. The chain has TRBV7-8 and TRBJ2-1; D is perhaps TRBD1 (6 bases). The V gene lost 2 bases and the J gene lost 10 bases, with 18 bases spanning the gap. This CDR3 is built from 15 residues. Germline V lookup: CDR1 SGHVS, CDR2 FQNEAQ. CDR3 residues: CASSLPRGWEGEQFF. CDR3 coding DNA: TGTGCCAGCAGCTTACCCAGGGGCTGGGAAGGGGAGCAGTTCTTC.

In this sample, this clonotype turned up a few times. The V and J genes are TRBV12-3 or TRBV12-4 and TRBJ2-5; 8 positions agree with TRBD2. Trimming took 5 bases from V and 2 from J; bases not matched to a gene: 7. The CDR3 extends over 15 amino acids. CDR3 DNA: TGTGCCAGCAGTCCCAGAAGCGGGGGACAAGAGACCCAGTACTTC. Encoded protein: CASSPRSGGQETQYF.

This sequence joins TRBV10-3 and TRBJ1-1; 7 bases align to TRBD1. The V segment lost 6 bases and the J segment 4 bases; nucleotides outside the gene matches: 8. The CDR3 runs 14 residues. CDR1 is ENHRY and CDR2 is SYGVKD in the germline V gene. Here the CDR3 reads CAIRETGDGTEAFF. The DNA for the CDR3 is TGTGCCATCAGGGAAACAGGGGATGGCACTGAAGCTTTCTTT.

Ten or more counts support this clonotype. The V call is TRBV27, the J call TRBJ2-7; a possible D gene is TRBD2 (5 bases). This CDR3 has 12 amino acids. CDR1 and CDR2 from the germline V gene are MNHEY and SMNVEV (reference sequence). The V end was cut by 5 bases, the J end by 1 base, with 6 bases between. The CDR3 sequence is CASSPGSYEQYF. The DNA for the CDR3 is TGTGCCAGCAGTCCGGGATCCTACGAGCAGTACTTC.

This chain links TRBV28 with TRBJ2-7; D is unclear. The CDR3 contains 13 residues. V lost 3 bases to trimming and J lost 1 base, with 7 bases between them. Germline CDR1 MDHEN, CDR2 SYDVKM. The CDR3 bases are TGTGCCAGCAGTTTCGTGGGGTCCTACGAGCAGTACTTC. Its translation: CASSFVGSYEQYF.

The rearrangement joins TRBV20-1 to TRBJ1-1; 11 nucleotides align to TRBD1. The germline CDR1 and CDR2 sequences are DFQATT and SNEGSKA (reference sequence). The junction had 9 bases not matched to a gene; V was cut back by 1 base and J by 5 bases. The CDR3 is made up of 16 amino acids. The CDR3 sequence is CSARVVGQGARTEAFF. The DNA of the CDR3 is TGCAGTGCTAGAGTGGTAGGACAGGGGGCTAGAACTGAAGCTTTCTTT.

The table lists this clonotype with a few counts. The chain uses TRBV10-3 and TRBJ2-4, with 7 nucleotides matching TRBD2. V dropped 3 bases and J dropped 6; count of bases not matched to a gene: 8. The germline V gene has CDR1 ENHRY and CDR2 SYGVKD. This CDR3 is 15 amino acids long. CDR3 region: CAISDKEGGRNIQYF. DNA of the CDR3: TGTGCCATCAGTGACAAGGAGGGAGGGCGAAACATTCAGTACTTC.